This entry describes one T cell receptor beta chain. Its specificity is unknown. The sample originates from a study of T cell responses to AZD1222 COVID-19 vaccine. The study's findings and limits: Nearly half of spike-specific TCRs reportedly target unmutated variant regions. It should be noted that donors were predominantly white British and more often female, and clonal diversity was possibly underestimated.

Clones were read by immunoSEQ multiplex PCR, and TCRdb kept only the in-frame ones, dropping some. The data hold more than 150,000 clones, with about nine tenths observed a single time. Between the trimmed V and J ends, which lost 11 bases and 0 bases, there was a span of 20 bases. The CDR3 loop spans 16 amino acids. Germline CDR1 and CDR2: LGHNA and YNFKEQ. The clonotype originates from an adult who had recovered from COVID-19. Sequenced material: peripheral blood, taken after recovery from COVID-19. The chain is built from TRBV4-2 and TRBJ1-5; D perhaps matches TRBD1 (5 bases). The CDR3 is CALYWTDRNSNQPQHF. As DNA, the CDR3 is TGTGCCTTATATTGGACCGACAGAAATAGCAATCAGCCCCAGCATTTT.